A single sample gave rise to the 12 T cell receptor beta chains below, sequenced in a study of blood T cell repertoires in COVID-19. Clones were read by immunoSEQ multiplex PCR, and TCRdb kept only the in-frame ones, dropping some. The data contain under 300,000 clones, approximately 85% of them singletons. The sequencing sample was made of peripheral blood. The receptors were gathered from an older woman with active or convalescent COVID-19.

The DNA for the CDR3 is TGTGCCAGCAGTGAAGGGTGGGCAGGGAATGGCTACACCTTC. It yields the protein CASSEGWAGNGYTF. This chain links TRBV6-1 with TRBJ1-2, with TRBD1 as a possible D gene (5 bases). Trimming took 1 base from V and 6 from J, leaving 12 bases between them. The CDR3 contains 14 residues. Germline CDR1 and CDR2: MNHNS and SASEGT.

This clone was counted only a few times. The rearrangement links TRBV11-2 to TRBJ1-4; possible D gene TRBD1, 5 bases. The V end lost 5 bases, the J end lost 8 bases, and 15 bases lay between the germline ends. Germline V gene lookup returns CDR1 SGHAT and CDR2 FQNNGV. CDR3 length equals 14 residues. This chain's CDR3 is CASSNWGVEEKLFF. CDR3 sequence (DNA): TGTGCCAGCAGCAACTGGGGGGTTGAGGAAAAACTGTTTTTT.

V usage is TRBV10-3 and J usage is TRBJ2-1; 9 bases agree with TRBD2. V shed 7 bases, J shed 7 bases, and the junction held 8 bases outside the gene matches. This CDR3 has 14 residues. Germline-derived CDR1 and CDR2 are ENHRY and SYGVKD. Written as DNA, the CDR3 is TGTGCCATCACCCCGGGCGGGGGGGCGAATGAGCAGTTCTTC. As protein: CAITPGGGANEQFF.

This rearrangement joins TRBV19 to TRBJ2-2; D unclear. CDR1 is LNHDA, CDR2 SQIVND, per germline (reference sequence). V dropped 9 bases and J dropped 0 bases, with 8 bases sitting between them. The CDR3 extends over 13 amino acids. DNA of the CDR3: TGTGCCAGCTATACAGCGAACACCGGGGAGCTGTTTTTT. This encodes CASYTANTGELFF.

This rearrangement joins TRBV7-2 to TRBJ1-1, with TRBD1 identical over 7 bases. V dropped 1 base and J dropped 4; count of bases not matched to a gene: 15. The germline gives CDR1 SGHTA, CDR2 FQGNSA. The CDR3 extends over 18 amino acids. The CDR3 DNA is TGTGCCAGCAGCTTAGAAGGGGGCCTACAGGGGAGGAGCACTGAAGCTTTCTTT. Protein product: CASSLEGGLQGRSTEAFF.

The V gene is TRBV12-5, the J gene TRBJ1-2, with TRBD1 as a possible D gene (5 bases). The germline V gene has CDR1 LGHNT and CDR2 FRNRAP. The CDR3 spans 11 residues. V lost 4 bases and J lost 5, with 5 bases in between. CDR3: CASGSGYGYTF. The DNA of the CDR3 is TGTGCTAGTGGTTCAGGGTATGGCTACACCTTC.

This clone was counted a few times. The chain links TRBV10-3 to TRBJ1-2; weak D call: TRBD1 (5 bases). CDR1 is ENHRY and CDR2 is SYGVKD in the germline V gene. V was pared by 0 bases and J by 3 bases, with 8 bases between. The CDR3 covers 14 residues. The DNA of the CDR3 is TGTGCCATCAGTGAGTCGGTAGGGGACTATGGCTACACCTTC. This sequence encodes CAISESVGDYGYTF.

The chain employs TRBV7-8 and TRBJ1-1; 12 bases are a match to TRBD1. This CDR3 contains 15 residues. Trimming cost V 3 bases and J 7 bases; bases outside gene matches: 6. Germline assignment: CDR1 SGHVS and CDR2 FQNEAQ. The CDR3 region has the DNA TGTGCCAGCAGCTTTAGGGACAGGGGGCGGGGTGAAGCTTTCTTT. It translates to CASSFRDRGRGEAFF.

Written as DNA, the CDR3 is TGCAGCGCGCTCCGGGAAAACATTCAGTACTTC. It codes for CSALRENIQYF. The chain links TRBV29-1 to TRBJ2-4; D uncertain. V was trimmed by 7 bases and J by 5 bases, leaving 9 bases between them. The CDR3 is made up of 11 amino acids. From germline, CDR1 is SQVTM and CDR2 ANQGSEA.

The V and J genes are TRBV11-2 and TRBJ1-1; D ambiguous. This CDR3 is built from 14 residues. The V gene lost 2 bases and the J gene lost 1 base, with 8 bases spanning the gap. Germline V gene sequence: CDR1 SGHAT, CDR2 FQNNGV. Written as DNA, the CDR3 is TGTGCCAGCAGCTTAATTGAGGGGAACACTGAAGCTTTCTTT. Translated, it gives CASSLIEGNTEAFF.

This chain connects TRBV18 to TRBJ2-3; D is unresolved. Trimming removed 6 bases from V and 0 bases from J, with 16 bases in between. This CDR3 has 16 residues. Per the germline V gene, CDR1 is KGHSH and CDR2 is LQKENI. The CDR3 nucleotides are TGTGCCAGCTCGCTCTCTCGCCGAACTAGCACAGATACGCAGTATTTT. Encoded protein: CASSLSRRTSTDTQYF.

V gene TRBV21-1 combines with J gene TRBJ1-1. TRBV21-1 is a recognized pseudogene. The CDR3 has 15 residues. This chain's CDR3 is CASSKTCAENTEAFF. The CDR3 nucleotides read TGTGCCAGCAGCAAAACATGCGCGGAGAACACTGAAGCTTTCTTT.